This T cell receptor (beta chain) was sequenced for a study of human T cells and chemical hapten exposure. Each CDR3 protein gets one entry after TCRdb re-called the RACE reads with MiXCR. This sample has under 90,000 distinct CDR3 sequences, with around 9.6% found just once. In its sample, this clonotype was seen a few times. CDR1 ENHRY and CDR2 SYGVKD come from the germline V gene. The CDR3 is made up of 16 amino acids. With 3 bases clipped from V and 6 bases from J, the junction kept 8 bases outside the gene matches. The sample's time point: pre-sensitization, week 0. Treatment meaning: therapeutic diphenylcyclopropenone sensitization with weekly scalp DPC.

The V and J genes are TRBV10-3 and TRBJ2-2, with 9 bases lining up with TRBD1. The sequenced sample was whole blood, obtained in connection with sensitization to the hapten diphenylcyclopropenone (DPC). The sequence derives from a woman aged 40 to 49 with alopecia areata. Some clones in this sample may be carry-over from other donors' samples. CDR3 bases: TGTGCCATCAGTGAAATAGGGACAGGGAGAGCCGGGGAGCTGTTTTTT. The encoded protein is CAISEIGTGRAGELFF.